What follows describes a single T cell receptor beta chain. The CDR3 loop spans 16 amino acids. V lost 5 bases to trimming and J lost 0 bases; unmatched junction nucleotides: 8. Germline CDR1 is LNHDA and CDR2 is SQIVND (reference sequence). Only CD45RO-negative cells positively selected for CCR7 counted as naive CD8 cells, so terminally differentiated effector memory CD45RA+ cells were excluded. Assay: immunoSEQ multiplex PCR; the TCRdb copy retains only in-frame clones and omits some. The profile covers around 2,000,000 clones, with about 93% appearing a single time and around 1.7% taken by the ten largest. This record belongs to a study of shared clonotypes between healthy human individuals.

The receptor comes from a man younger than 35 in good health. Some clones in this sample may be carry-over from other donors' samples. The chain joins TRBV19 to TRBJ1-1, with 8 bases identical to TRBD1. Sequencing was done on a sample of naive CD8+ T cells from PBMCs. CDR3 sequence reads: CASSFLLDRVNTEAFF. The CDR3 DNA follows: TGTGCCAGTAGTTTCCTCCTGGACAGGGTGAACACTGAAGCTTTCTTT.